The 18 T cell receptor beta chains presented below share a single source sample, sequenced in a study of cytotoxic CD8 clonotypes in ibrutinib-treated CLL. TCRdb's copy holds only in-frame clones and misses some; the assay was immunoSEQ multiplex PCR. The data contain 200,000 or so clones, 79% of them singletons. Here the sequenced sample was PBMCs, taken after 12 months of ibrutinib treatment. Source of these receptors: a human donor with chronic lymphocytic leukemia.

About this clone: At one end, the junction sequence differs from germline, possibly due to a read error. The rearrangement uses TRBV11-3 and TRBJ2-2; D may be TRBD2 (5 bases). This CDR3 region has 14 residues. Germline values: CDR1 SGHNT, CDR2 YENEEA. The CDR3 is CASRLAADTGELFF. The CDR3 nucleotides are TGTGCCAGCAGATTAGCAGCGGACACCGGGGAGCTGTTTTTT.

The V and J genes are TRBV14 and TRBJ1-1; 9 nucleotides agree with TRBD1. The V and J ends lost 2 bases and 10 bases, in that order; junction bases with no gene match: 5. The CDR3 is made up of 13 amino acids. From germline, CDR1 is SGHDN and CDR2 FVKESK. In DNA, the CDR3 is TGTGCCAGCAGCCAAAGCAAGGACAGGGGAGCTTTCTTT. Amino acid sequence: CASSQSKDRGAFF.

The gene calls are TRBV11-2 and TRBJ2-7; TRBD2 matches 7 bases. Germline CDR1 SGHAT, CDR2 FQNNGV. The trim removed 5 bases at V and 3 bases at J, leaving 10 bases unmatched. The CDR3 length is 15 residues. CDR3 DNA sequence: TGTGCCAGCAGCCCTTTGGCGGGGGTTTTCTACGAGCAGTACTTC. Protein: CASSPLAGVFYEQYF. Combining the CDR3 with reference TRBV11-2 and TRBJ2-7 gives the whole variable domain EAGVAQSPRYKIIEKRQSVAFWCNPISGHATLYWYQQILGQGPKLLIQFQNNGVVDDSQLPKDRFSAERLKGVDSTLKIQPAKLEDSAVYLCASSPLAGVFYEQYFGPGTRLTVT.

V gene TRBV7-3 combines with J gene TRBJ1-5; 7 nucleotides align to TRBD1. V shed 2 bases and J 5 bases; nucleotides not matched to a gene: 12. CDR1 is SGHTA, CDR2 FQGTGA, per germline. The CDR3 length is 17 residues. This chain's CDR3 is CASSLGLTGWMDQPQHF. The CDR3 nucleotides read TGTGCCAGCAGCTTAGGGCTGACAGGGTGGATGGATCAGCCCCAGCATTTT.

This chain links TRBV6-1 with TRBJ1-5; no reliable D call. The V end lost 3 bases, the J end lost 5 bases, and 17 bases lay between the germline ends. The CDR3 contains 16 residues. Germline V CDR1 and CDR2: MNHNS, SASEGT. CDR3 sequence reads: CASSDWFERGYQPQHF. CDR3 in DNA: TGTGCCAGCAGTGATTGGTTTGAAAGAGGGTATCAGCCCCAGCATTTT.

Comment on this clone: The sample holds other DNA sequences that translate to the same CDR3. The rearrangement uses TRBV5-1 and TRBJ1-1; D is possibly TRBD1 (6 bases). Per germline, CDR1 SGHRS and CDR2 YFSETQ. The CDR3 covers 14 residues. With 2 bases removed from V and 3 bases from J, the gap between germline ends came to 11 bases. CDR3 nucleotide sequence: TGCGCCAGCAGCTTAGTAGGGGGGGACACTGAAGCTTTCTTT. Its translation: CASSLVGGDTEAFF. Full variable domain (outside the CDR3, taken from reference TRBV5-1 and TRBJ1-1): KAGVTQTPRYLIKTRGQQVTLSCSPISGHRSVSWYQQTPGQGLQFLFEYFSETQRNKGNFPGRFSGRQFSNSRSEMNVSTLELGDSALYLCASSLVGGDTEAFFGQGTRLTVV.

The gene calls are TRBV28 and TRBJ1-2; tentatively, D is TRBD1 (5 bases). The germline V gene has CDR1 MDHEN and CDR2 SYDVKM. The CDR3 is 13 residues long. Trimming cost V 6 bases and J 8 bases, with 16 bases left between them. The CDR3 sequence: CASRIAGRMGYTF. For the CDR3, the DNA is TGTGCCAGCAGGATAGCAGGGCGTATGGGCTACACCTTC.

V usage is TRBV6-5 and J usage is TRBJ2-7; D not resolved. The ends were cut back, 6 bases at V and 6 bases at J, with 12 bases in the middle. CDR1 is MNHEY, CDR2 SVGAGI, per germline. The CDR3 totals 12 residues. DNA of the CDR3: TGTGCCAGCAGCCCAGGCCAAAGCGAGCAGTACTTC. Its translation is CASSPGQSEQYF.

Here the CDR3 reads CASSLGGTLYEQYF. Here the CDR3 DNA reads TGTGCCAGCAGCTTAGGAGGAACGCTCTACGAGCAGTACTTC. The chain has TRBV7-4 and TRBJ2-7; no firm D call. Trimming shortened V by 1 base and J by 3 bases, and 10 bases separated the two germline ends. Germline V gives CDR1 SGHVT, CDR2 SQSDAQ. This CDR3 region has 14 residues.

The chain is built from TRBV5-1 and TRBJ1-5; 10 bases map to TRBD1. The CDR3 totals 14 residues. From germline, CDR1 is SGHRS and CDR2 YFSETQ. The junction had 4 bases not matched to a gene; V was cut back by 3 bases and J by 7 bases. As DNA, the CDR3 is TGCGCCAGCAGCTCCGGGACAGGGGTCCAGCCCCAGCATTTT. It codes for CASSSGTGVQPQHF.

The chain couples TRBV5-6 to TRBJ2-2; D uncertain. The CDR3 runs to 12 residues. The germline V gene encodes CDR1 SGHDT and CDR2 YYEEEE. V lost 4 bases and J lost 5, with 6 bases in between. Here the CDR3 DNA reads TGTGCCAGCAGCCGGAAGACCGGGGAGCTGTTTTTT. Amino acids: CASSRKTGELFF.

This clone occurred a few times. The chain joins TRBV7-9 to TRBJ1-5, with a weak D call TRBD1 (5 bases). Per germline, CDR1 SEHNR and CDR2 FQNEAQ (reference sequence). The CDR3 totals 14 residues. Trimming took 2 bases from V and 3 from J, leaving 8 bases between them. The CDR3 reads CASSLSGFNQPQHF. The DNA for the CDR3 is TGTGCCAGCAGCTTATCAGGGTTCAATCAGCCCCAGCATTTT. Filled out from reference TRBV7-9 and TRBJ1-5, the complete variable domain reads DTGVSQNPRHKITKRGQNVTFRCDPISEHNRLYWYRQTLGQGPEFLTYFQNEAQLEKSRLLSDRFSAERPKGSFSTLEIQRTEQGDSAMYLCASSLSGFNQPQHFGDGTRLSIL.

V usage is TRBV25-1 and J usage is TRBJ2-5; D is ambiguous. The CDR3 covers 14 residues. V lost 6 bases, J lost 5 bases, and 16 bases lay in between. Germline CDR1 is MGHDK and CDR2 is SYGVNS. In DNA, the CDR3 is TGTGCCAGCAGCTCCGGCCGGGCTGCCGAGACCCAGTACTTC. Its translation: CASSSGRAAETQYF.

The chain combines TRBV7-8 with TRBJ1-2; D unresolved. Per the germline V gene, CDR1 is SGHVS and CDR2 is FQNEAQ. Trimming left V 3 bases short and J 4 bases short, with 12 bases between. This CDR3 is built from 14 residues. The CDR3 is CASSFEGGTYGYTF. For the CDR3, the DNA is TGTGCCAGCAGCTTCGAGGGTGGCACCTATGGCTACACCTTC. Filled out from reference TRBV7-8 and TRBJ1-2, the complete variable domain reads GAGVSQSPRYKVAKRGQDVALRCDPISGHVSLFWYQQALGQGPEFLTYFQNEAQLDKSGLPSDRFFAERPEGSVSTLKIQRTQQEDSAVYLCASSFEGGTYGYTFGSGTRLTVV.

The V gene is TRBV14, the J gene TRBJ2-5; the D is unclear. The CDR3 covers 14 residues. Germline assignment: CDR1 SGHDN and CDR2 FVKESK. With 1 base removed from V and 5 bases from J, the gap between germline ends came to 11 bases. The CDR3: CASSQGYPWETQYF. In DNA, the CDR3 is TGTGCCAGCAGCCAAGGGTACCCTTGGGAGACCCAGTACTTC. The full variable domain, with the rest looked up from reference TRBV14 and TRBJ2-5, is EAGVTQFPSHSVIEKGQTVTLRCDPISGHDNLYWYRRVMGKEIKFLLHFVKESKQDESGMPNNRFLAERTGGTYSTLKVQPAELEDSGVYFCASSQGYPWETQYFGPGTRLLVL.

V and J are TRBV6-5 and TRBJ2-5; TRBD2 is a possible D gene (7 bases). V lost 2 bases, J lost 9 bases, and 19 bases lay in between. From germline, CDR1 is MNHEY and CDR2 SVGAGI. This CDR3 has 15 residues. The CDR3 is CASSYGVLGGGAQYF. The CDR3 region has the DNA TGTGCCAGCAGTTACGGGGTGTTGGGAGGGGGAGCCCAGTACTTC.

The chain links TRBV27 to TRBJ1-3; D is unclear. This CDR3 has 15 residues. Germline V gene data show CDR1 as MNHEY and CDR2 as SMNVEV (reference sequence). V lost 2 bases and J lost 5, with 13 bases in between. CDR3: CASSLEGEMRNTIYF. For the CDR3, the DNA is TGTGCCAGCAGTTTAGAAGGAGAGATGAGAAACACCATATATTTT.

The V gene is TRBV28, the J gene TRBJ1-3, with TRBD1 as a possible D gene (5 bases). Germline loops: CDR1 MDHEN, CDR2 SYDVKM. The CDR3 has 14 residues. Deletions cut 7 bases from V and 7 bases from J, with 17 bases between. CDR3 region: CASNPGTLGNTIYF. The CDR3 DNA reads as TGTGCCAGCAATCCCGGGACTCTCGGTAACACCATATATTTT.